Below are 21 T cell receptor beta chains sequenced from a single sample in a study of T cell responses to AZD1222 COVID-19 vaccine. This table comes from immunoSEQ multiplex PCR, and its TCRdb copy is limited to in-frame clones, with some not included. The data hold about 85,000 clones, with approximately 83% observed a single time. The sample was peripheral blood, taken on day 0 of AZD1222 vaccination. These receptors were obtained from an adult in good health.

The chain carries TRBV25-1 and TRBJ2-2; the match to TRBD2 covers 10 bases. V lost 6 bases, J lost 7 bases, and 5 bases stayed unmatched. Per germline, CDR1 MGHDK and CDR2 SYGVNS. The CDR3 runs to 14 residues. The CDR3 here is CASSPGLAIGELFF. Written as DNA, the CDR3 is TGTGCCAGCAGCCCGGGACTAGCGATCGGGGAGCTGTTTTTT.

The table lists this clone with a few counts. In nucleotides, the CDR3 is TGTGCCAGCAGCCATCACAGGGGGCGCGACTATGGCTACACCTTC. This sequence encodes CASSHHRGRDYGYTF. The chain is built from TRBV11-2 and TRBJ1-2; 9 bases align to TRBD1. The CDR3 runs 15 residues. Germline-derived CDR1 and CDR2 are SGHAT and FQNNGV. V shed 5 bases, J shed 3 bases, and the junction held 7 bases outside the gene matches.

The genes are TRBV29-1 and TRBJ1-2; maybe TRBD1 (5 bases). This CDR3 has 12 residues. V lost 3 bases and J lost 8, with 13 bases in between. Germline V lookup: CDR1 SQVTM, CDR2 ANQGSEA. CDR3 nucleotides: TGCAGCGTTGAGCGGGAATGGGGGGGCTACACCTTC. Translated: CSVEREWGGYTF.

V and J are TRBV7-6 and TRBJ2-1; tentatively, D is TRBD2 (6 bases). Germline V CDR1 and CDR2: SGHVS, FNYEAQ. V shed 1 base and J shed 13 bases, with 11 bases lying between them. The CDR3 loop spans 12 amino acids. The CDR3: CASSLVGDLQFF. CDR3 DNA: TGTGCCAGCAGCTTAGTTGGGGACTTACAGTTCTTC.

This clone was seen only once. The rearrangement joins TRBV11-3 to TRBJ2-3; 7 bases fit TRBD1. Germline V gene sequence: CDR1 SGHNT, CDR2 YENEEA. Trimming at V came to 1 base and at J to 3 bases, leaving 1 base not matched to a gene. The CDR3 contains 14 residues. CDR3 region: CASSLARGTDTQYF. CDR3 nucleotides: TGTGCCAGCAGCTTAGCCAGGGGGACAGATACGCAGTATTTT.

This clone was counted between two and nine times. The V and J genes are TRBV6-5 and TRBJ1-3; D uncertain. V gave up 2 bases and J gave up 0 bases, with 5 bases separating them. The CDR3 totals 14 residues. CDR1 is MNHEY, CDR2 SVGAGI, per germline. As DNA, the CDR3 is TGTGCCAGCAGTTACGGGAGCTCTGGAAACACCATATATTTT. This codes for CASSYGSSGNTIYF.

The rearrangement joins TRBV7-3 to TRBJ2-1; 10 bases match TRBD2. Unmatched junction bases numbered 8, after V lost 4 bases and J lost 8 bases. The CDR3 is 15 residues long. Germline CDR1 SGHTA, CDR2 FQGTGA. The CDR3 sequence is CASSSMGLALDEQFF. The CDR3 DNA reads TGTGCCAGCAGCTCGATGGGACTAGCGTTAGATGAGCAGTTCTTC.

This chain uses TRBV29-1 with TRBJ2-1; TRBD1 or TRBD2 may be the D gene (6 bases each). The ends were cut back, 4 bases at V and 5 bases at J, with 15 bases in the middle. Looked up from germline, CDR1 is SQVTM and CDR2 is ANQGSEA. The CDR3 loop spans 14 amino acids. The DNA for the CDR3 is TGCAGCGTTGTTGAGGGGGGCGCCCACAATGAGCAGTTCTTC. Encoded protein: CSVVEGGAHNEQFF.

The rearrangement uses TRBV5-4 and TRBJ1-6; possible D gene TRBD1, 6 bases. Trimming pared 1 base from V and 7 bases from J, leaving 12 bases between. CDR3 size: 15 residues. CDR1 SGHNT and CDR2 YYREEE come from the germline V gene (reference sequence). CDR3 in amino acids: CASSLFQGMNSPLHF. DNA for the CDR3: TGTGCCAGCAGCTTGTTTCAGGGGATGAATTCACCCCTCCACTTT.

The chain is built from TRBV7-9 and TRBJ2-7, with 9 positions matching TRBD1. This CDR3 is built from 14 residues. Germline assignment: CDR1 SEHNR and CDR2 FQNEAQ (reference sequence). Losses at the gene ends were 7 bases for V and 4 bases for J; bases not matched to a gene: 8. The chain's CDR3 is CASMRQGVTYEQYF. The DNA of the CDR3 is TGTGCCAGCATGCGACAGGGGGTTACTTACGAGCAGTACTTC.

The chain combines TRBV24-1 with TRBJ1-5, with a weak D call TRBD1 (6 bases). The CDR3 totals 15 residues. The V gene lost 5 bases and the J gene lost 6 bases, with 16 bases spanning the gap. CDR1 and CDR2 from the germline V gene are KGHDR and SFDVKD. The chain's CDR3 is CATSGGGGGSQPQHF. The CDR3 DNA reads TGTGCCACCAGTGGGGGAGGGGGAGGGAGTCAGCCCCAGCATTTT.

The chain is built from TRBV5-6 and TRBJ1-3; TRBD1 agrees at 9 bases. V was clipped by 4 bases and J by 10 bases; unmatched bases: 12. The CDR3 runs 15 residues. The germline V gene has CDR1 SGHDT and CDR2 YYEEEE. CDR3 DNA sequence: TGTGCCAGCAGCCCACCCCCGGGACAGGGTCTGACCATATATTTT. Translating gives CASSPPPGQGLTIYF.

J is TRBJ2-1 and V is TRBV5-1, with TRBD1 identical over 8 bases. CDR3 length: 14 amino acids. The J segment lost 7 bases and the V segment lost 1 base, leaving 4 bases of the junction unmatched. Germline V lookup: CDR1 SGHRS, CDR2 YFSETQ. For the CDR3, the DNA is TGCGCCAGCAGCTTGCAAACAGGGGGAAATGAGCAGTTCTTC. Translation: CASSLQTGGNEQFF.

The chain uses TRBV5-1 and TRBJ1-3; D is uncertain. Germline loops: CDR1 SGHRS, CDR2 YFSETQ. The CDR3 is made up of 15 amino acids. Trimming shortened V by 0 bases and J by 4 bases, and 11 bases separated the two germline ends. Here the CDR3 reads CASSLEQSPGNTIYF. The DNA of the CDR3 is TGCGCCAGCAGCTTGGAGCAGAGCCCGGGAAACACCATATATTTT.

This chain joins TRBV7-9 and TRBJ2-7, with a weak D call TRBD2 (6 bases). Looked up from germline, CDR1 is SEHNR and CDR2 is FQNEAQ (reference sequence). The CDR3 has 14 amino acids. The V end was cut by 6 bases, the J end by 0 bases, with 12 bases between. The CDR3 DNA is TGTGCCAGCAGGCCCGGGGGTAGCTCCTACGAGCAGTACTTC. Translated: CASRPGGSSYEQYF.

V gene TRBV7-3 combines with J gene TRBJ2-2; D is tentatively TRBD1 or TRBD2 (5 bases each). The CDR3 loop spans 16 amino acids. The V end lost 5 bases, the J end lost 6 bases, and 19 bases lay between the germline ends. Looked up from germline, CDR1 is SGHTA and CDR2 is FQGTGA. The chain's CDR3 is CASSPAPGTTAGELFF. In DNA form, the CDR3 reads TGTGCCAGCAGCCCCGCCCCCGGGACCACGGCCGGGGAGCTGTTTTTT.

About this clone: The same CDR3 can be traced to other DNA sequences in this sample. This chain connects TRBV12-3 or TRBV12-4 to TRBJ2-7, with a tentative D call TRBD1 (5 bases). The germline V and J ends were trimmed by 5 bases and 3 bases, with 8 bases remaining between them. CDR3 length: 12 amino acids. The CDR3 loop is CASSTDSYEQYF. The CDR3 nucleotides read TGTGCCAGCAGTACCGACAGCTACGAGCAGTACTTC.

V gene TRBV10-3 combines with J gene TRBJ1-5; 12 bases are shared with TRBD1. The CDR3 length is 14 residues. J lost 4 bases, V lost 10 bases, and 5 bases had no gene match. Germline assignment: CDR1 ENHRY and CDR2 SYGVKD. Here the CDR3 DNA reads TGTGCCAGCAAGGGACAGGGGGCGAATCAGCCCCAGCATTTT. It codes for CASKGQGANQPQHF.

The V and J genes are TRBV4-3 and TRBJ2-3, with a tentative D call TRBD1 (5 bases). This CDR3 region has 17 residues. The V and J ends lost 1 base and 0 bases respectively, with 14 bases between them. CDR1 and CDR2 (germline): LGHNA, YSLEER. The CDR3 bases are TGCGCCAGCAGCCAAGGATTTAGGACACCGAGCACAGATACGCAGTATTTT. This codes for CASSQGFRTPSTDTQYF.

A few counts support this clone. The DNA of the CDR3 is TGTGCCTGGAGTATCTGGGGGACAGCACAGACTGAGCAGTACTTC. Translating it yields CAWSIWGTAQTEQYF. The chain carries TRBV30 and TRBJ2-7, with 7 positions matching TRBD1. This CDR3 region has 15 residues. With 2 bases clipped from V and 7 bases from J, the junction kept 14 bases outside the gene matches. Germline V lookup: CDR1 GTSNPN, CDR2 SVGIG (reference sequence).

V usage is TRBV19 and J usage is TRBJ1-1; possibly TRBD1 for D (6 bases). The CDR3 extends over 14 amino acids. Germline CDR1 is LNHDA and CDR2 is SQIVND (reference sequence). The V gene lost 3 bases and the J gene lost 5 bases, with 13 bases spanning the gap. The CDR3 sequence is CASSIPGAGTEAFF. CDR3 DNA sequence: TGTGCCAGTAGTATCCCGGGGGCAGGTACTGAAGCTTTCTTT.